The source of this T cell receptor beta chain is a study of shared T cell receptors in the human thymus. To note about this clone: Within the sample, other DNA sequences also encode this same CDR3.

The germline gives CDR1 LGHNA, CDR2 YSLEER. Trimming took 4 bases from V and 4 from J; bases not matched to a gene: 5. This CDR3 region has 15 residues. Some clones are missing from TCRdb's copy, which holds only in-frame ones; the method was immunoSEQ multiplex PCR. The sample includes almost 550,000 clones, approximately 80% of them seen just once. In addition, the sample was reused for a study of human thymus T cells. This second study says: In corrective heart surgery, resections were taken, and these provided the thymus tissue. Apparent skewing of V and J gene usage characterized both thymic and blood repertoires.

This chain connects TRBV4-3 to TRBJ2-1; TRBD2 matches 9 bases. This receptor was identified in a boy under three years old with a congenital heart defect. Material: thymocytes. The CDR3 nucleotides read TGCGCCAGCAGCCGCAGGAGCGGGAGGTACAATGAGCAGTTCTTC. It codes for CASSRRSGRYNEQFF.